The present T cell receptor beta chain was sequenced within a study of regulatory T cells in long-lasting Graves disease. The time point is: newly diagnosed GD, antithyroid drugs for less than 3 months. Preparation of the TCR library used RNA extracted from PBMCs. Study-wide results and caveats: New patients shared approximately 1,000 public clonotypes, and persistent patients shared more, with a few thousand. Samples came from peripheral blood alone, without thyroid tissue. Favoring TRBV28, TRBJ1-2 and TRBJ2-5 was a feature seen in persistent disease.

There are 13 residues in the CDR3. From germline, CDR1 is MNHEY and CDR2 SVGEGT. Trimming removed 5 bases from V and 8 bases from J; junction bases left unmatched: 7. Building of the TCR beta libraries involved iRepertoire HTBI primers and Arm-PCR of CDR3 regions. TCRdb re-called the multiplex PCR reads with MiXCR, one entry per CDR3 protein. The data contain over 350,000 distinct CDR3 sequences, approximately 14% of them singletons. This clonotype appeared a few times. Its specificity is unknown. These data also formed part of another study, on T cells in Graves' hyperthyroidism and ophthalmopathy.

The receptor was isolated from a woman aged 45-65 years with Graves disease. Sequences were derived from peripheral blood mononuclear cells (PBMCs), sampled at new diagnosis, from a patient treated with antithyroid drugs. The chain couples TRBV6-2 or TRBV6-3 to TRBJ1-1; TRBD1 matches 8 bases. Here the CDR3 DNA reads TGTGCCAGCAGTCCCGACAGGGGAGTCGAAGCTTTCTTT. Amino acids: CASSPDRGVEAFF.